Below, 7 T cell receptor beta chains from the same sample are listed, as sequenced in a study of T-cell reconstitution after alpha-beta-depleted transplantation in children. Study-wide points: T-cell counts and diversity at one year post-transplant came mainly from newly produced T cells.

A library of TCRbeta sequences, prepared with unique molecular identifiers, was generated. TCRdb called the PCR reads again in MiXCR, with one record for every CDR3 protein. The table lists about 300,000 distinct CDR3 sequences, 7.5% to 9% of them singletons, with 9.1% in the top ten. No antigens are known for them. Sequences were derived from peripheral blood, sampled 360 days after TCRalphabeta/CD19-depleted stem cell transplant. These receptors originate from a female patient younger than 10 who had a stem cell transplant for Fanconi anemia, so the T cells may come from the graft donor.

The table lists this clonotype with a few counts. The chain employs TRBV2 and TRBJ1-5; weak D call: TRBD1 (6 bases). Trimming stripped 7 bases from V and 1 base from J, with 11 bases between. This CDR3 is 14 amino acids long. CDR1 and CDR2 from the germline V gene are SNHLY and FYNNEI. CDR3 protein: CASTLTGSNQPQHF. The CDR3 DNA reads as TGTGCCAGCACCCTTACAGGGAGCAATCAGCCCCAGCATTTT.

This clonotype has ten or more counts. The CDR3 DNA sequence: TGCAGTGCTAGGGGACAGGGGTCTCAGCCCCAGCATTTT. This codes for CSARGQGSQPQHF. The chain carries TRBV20-1 and TRBJ1-5; 10 nucleotides align to TRBD1. Unmatched junction bases numbered 2, after V lost 3 bases and J lost 6 bases. CDR1 and CDR2 (germline): DFQATT, SNEGSKA (reference sequence). The CDR3 has 13 residues.

This clonotype was seen more than once but under ten times. This chain uses TRBV2 with TRBJ2-7; 9 bases map to TRBD1. The CDR3 runs to 14 residues. Trimming took 7 bases from V and 3 from J; bases not matched to a gene: 7. Germline V gene sequence: CDR1 SNHLY, CDR2 FYNNEI. In nucleotides, the CDR3 is TGTGCCAGCATATGGGGACAGGGAATCTACGAGCAGTACTTC. This translates into CASIWGQGIYEQYF.

This clonotype has a count of ten or more. This chain links TRBV7-9 with TRBJ1-2; 12 nucleotides align to TRBD1. CDR3 length: 15 residues. With 7 bases clipped from V and 7 bases from J, the junction kept 10 bases outside the gene matches. Germline V gene sequence: CDR1 SEHNR, CDR2 FQNEAQ (reference sequence). Written as DNA, the CDR3 is TGTGCCAGCATCAACACGGGACAGGGGGCCGTTGGCTACACCTTC. Protein: CASINTGQGAVGYTF.

This clonotype was found a few times. This chain joins TRBV5-1 and TRBJ2-5, with D perhaps being TRBD1 or TRBD2 (6 bases each). This CDR3 region has 14 residues. Trimming cost V 4 bases and J 5 bases, with 15 bases left between them. Germline CDR1 is SGHRS and CDR2 is YFSETQ. DNA for the CDR3: TGCGCCAGCAGCGGGTCTGGGGGGCGTGAGACCCAGTACTTC. The encoded protein is CASSGSGGRETQYF.

This clonotype has a handful of counts. This chain links TRBV19 with TRBJ2-5; TRBD2 might be the D (6 bases). Germline assignment: CDR1 LNHDA and CDR2 SQIVND (reference sequence). This CDR3 contains 13 residues. The germline V and J ends were trimmed by 5 bases and 5 bases, with 12 bases remaining between them. The CDR3 reads CASSAYGGETQYF. The CDR3 DNA reads as TGTGCCAGTAGTGCGTACGGAGGGGAGACCCAGTACTTC.

This chain connects TRBV30 to TRBJ2-7; possibly TRBD1 for D (6 bases). Trimming took off 1 base at V and 3 bases at J, with 16 bases between the two ends. This CDR3 contains 15 residues. Looked up from germline, CDR1 is GTSNPN and CDR2 is SVGIG (reference sequence). The DNA for the CDR3 is TGTGCCTGGAGTGCTGATACAGGGAGTATCTACGAGCAGTACTTC. Translating it yields CAWSADTGSIYEQYF. Full variable domain (missing parts from reference TRBV30 and TRBJ2-7): SQTIHQWPATLVQPVGSPLSLECTVEGTSNPNLYWYRQAAGRGLQLLFYSVGIGQISSEVPQNLSASRPQDRQFILSSKKLLLSDSGFYLCAWSADTGSIYEQYFGPGTRLTVT.